This T cell receptor beta chain was retrieved from a study of T cell responses to AZD1222 COVID-19 vaccine. Study-level results: Regions 160-218 and 743-854 held dominance among vaccine-associated CD4 TCRs, which spanned spike. Spike-specific TCR repertoires showed rising breadth and depth after two AZD1222 doses. Among AZD1222 vaccinees, only six were seropositive at baseline. The donor cohort was predominantly white British with a female majority, and clonal diversity may have been underestimated.

Assay used: immunoSEQ multiplex PCR; TCRdb lists only in-frame clones, some missing. The sample lists about 180,000 clones, 88% occurring once. This clone was seen only once. Its specificity is unknown. Trimming removed 3 bases from V and 2 bases from J, with 7 bases in between. The V gene's germline CDR1 is KGHSH and CDR2 LQKENI. The CDR3 spans 13 residues. The TCR originated in an adult who received the AZD1222 COVID-19 vaccine. V usage is TRBV18 and J usage is TRBJ2-5, with unresolved D. The sample consisted of peripheral blood, taken 28 days after the second AZD1222 dose. The DNA for the CDR3 is TGTGCCAGCTCACCGGCAGCTCAAGAGACCCAGTACTTC. Its protein product is CASSPAAQETQYF.